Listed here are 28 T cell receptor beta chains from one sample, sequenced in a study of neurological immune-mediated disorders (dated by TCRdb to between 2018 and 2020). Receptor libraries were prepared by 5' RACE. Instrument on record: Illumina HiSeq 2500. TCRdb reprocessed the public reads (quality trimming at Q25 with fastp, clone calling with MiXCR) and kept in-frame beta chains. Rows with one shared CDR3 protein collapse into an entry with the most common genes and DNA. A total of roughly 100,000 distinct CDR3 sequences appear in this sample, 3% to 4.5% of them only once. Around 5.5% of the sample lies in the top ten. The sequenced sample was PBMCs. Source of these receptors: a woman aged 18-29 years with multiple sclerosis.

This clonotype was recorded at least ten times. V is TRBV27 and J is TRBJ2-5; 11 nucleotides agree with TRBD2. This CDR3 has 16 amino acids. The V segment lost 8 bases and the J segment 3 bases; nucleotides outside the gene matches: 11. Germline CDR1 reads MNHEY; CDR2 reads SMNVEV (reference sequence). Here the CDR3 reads CASGVASGGLKETQYF. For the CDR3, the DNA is TGTGCCAGCGGAGTGGCTAGCGGGGGGCTGAAAGAGACCCAGTACTTC.

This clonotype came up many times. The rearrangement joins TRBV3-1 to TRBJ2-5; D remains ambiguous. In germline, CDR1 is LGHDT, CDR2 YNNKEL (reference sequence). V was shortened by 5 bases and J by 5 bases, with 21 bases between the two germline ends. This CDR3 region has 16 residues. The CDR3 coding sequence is TGTGCCAGCAGCAGAAAACCTACATCGGAGAGGGAGACCCAGTACTTC. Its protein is CASSRKPTSERETQYF.

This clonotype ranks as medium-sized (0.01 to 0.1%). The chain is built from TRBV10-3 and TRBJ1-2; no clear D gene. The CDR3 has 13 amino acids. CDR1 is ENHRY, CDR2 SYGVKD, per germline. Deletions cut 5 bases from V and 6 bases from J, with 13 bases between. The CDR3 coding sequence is TGTGCCATCAGTCGAGGTGGAAATGATGGCTACACCTTC. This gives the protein CAISRGGNDGYTF.

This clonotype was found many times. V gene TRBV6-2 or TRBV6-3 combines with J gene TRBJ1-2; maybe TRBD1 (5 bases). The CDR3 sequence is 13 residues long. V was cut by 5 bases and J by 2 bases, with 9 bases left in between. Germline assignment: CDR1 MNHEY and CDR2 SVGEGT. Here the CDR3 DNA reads TGTGCCAGCAGTGGGACCGAGAACTATGGCTACACCTTC. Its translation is CASSGTENYGYTF.

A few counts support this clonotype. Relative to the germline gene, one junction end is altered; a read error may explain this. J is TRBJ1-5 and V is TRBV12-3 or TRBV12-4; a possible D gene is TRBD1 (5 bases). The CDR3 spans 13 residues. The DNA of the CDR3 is TGTGCCAGCAGTTTGGGGACCGTTCAGCCCCAGAATTTT. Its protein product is CASSLGTVQPQNF.

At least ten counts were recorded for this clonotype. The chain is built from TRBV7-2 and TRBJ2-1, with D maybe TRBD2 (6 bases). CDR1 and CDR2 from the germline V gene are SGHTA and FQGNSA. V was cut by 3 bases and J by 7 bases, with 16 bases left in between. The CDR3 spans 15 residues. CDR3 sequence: CASSFLGAGGNEQFF. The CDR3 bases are TGTGCCAGCAGCTTTCTAGGGGCCGGGGGAAATGAGCAGTTCTTC.

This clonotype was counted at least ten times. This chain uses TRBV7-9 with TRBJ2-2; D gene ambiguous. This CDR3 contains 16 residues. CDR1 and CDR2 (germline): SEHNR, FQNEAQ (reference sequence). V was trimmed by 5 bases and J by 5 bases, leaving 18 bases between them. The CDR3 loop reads CASSLGIGKRTGELFF. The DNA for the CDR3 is TGTGCCAGCAGCCTAGGGATAGGGAAAAGAACCGGGGAGCTGTTTTTT.

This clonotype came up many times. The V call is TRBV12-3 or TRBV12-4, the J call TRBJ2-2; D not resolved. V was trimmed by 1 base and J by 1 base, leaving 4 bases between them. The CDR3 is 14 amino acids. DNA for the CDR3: TGTGCCAGCAGTTTAGTGAGGAACACCGGGGAGCTGTTTTTT. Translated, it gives CASSLVRNTGELFF.

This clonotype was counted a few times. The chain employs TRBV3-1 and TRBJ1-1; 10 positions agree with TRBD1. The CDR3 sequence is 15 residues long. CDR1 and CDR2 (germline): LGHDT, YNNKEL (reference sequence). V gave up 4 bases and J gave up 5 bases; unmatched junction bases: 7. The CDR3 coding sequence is TGTGCCAGCAGCCCGTGGACAGGGGGAACGACTGAAGCTTTCTTT. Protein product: CASSPWTGGTTEAFF.

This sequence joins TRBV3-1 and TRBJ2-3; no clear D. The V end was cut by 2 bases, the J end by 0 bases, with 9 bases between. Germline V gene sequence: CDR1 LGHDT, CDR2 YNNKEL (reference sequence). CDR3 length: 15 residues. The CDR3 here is CASSQPHESTDTQYF. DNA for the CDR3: TGTGCCAGCAGCCAACCACATGAAAGCACAGATACGCAGTATTTT.

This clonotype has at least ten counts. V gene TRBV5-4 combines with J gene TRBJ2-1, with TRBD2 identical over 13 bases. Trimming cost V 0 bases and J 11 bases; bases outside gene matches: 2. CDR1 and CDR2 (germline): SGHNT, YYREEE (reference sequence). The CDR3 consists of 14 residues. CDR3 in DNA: TGTGCCAGCAGCTTGGAGGGACTAGCGGGGCAGCAGTTCTTC. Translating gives CASSLEGLAGQQFF. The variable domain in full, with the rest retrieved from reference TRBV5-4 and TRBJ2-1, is ETGVTQSPTHLIKTRGQQVTLRCSSQSGHNTVSWYQQALGQGPQFIFQYYREEENGRGNFPPRFSGLQFPNYSSELNVNALELDDSALYLCASSLEGLAGQQFFGPGTRLTVL.

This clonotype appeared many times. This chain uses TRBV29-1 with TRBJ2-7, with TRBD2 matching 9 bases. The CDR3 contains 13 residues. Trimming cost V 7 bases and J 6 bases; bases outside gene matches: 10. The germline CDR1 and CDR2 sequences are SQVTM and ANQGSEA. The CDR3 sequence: CSAIAGAPGEQYF. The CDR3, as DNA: TGCAGCGCCATAGCGGGGGCTCCGGGCGAGCAGTACTTC.

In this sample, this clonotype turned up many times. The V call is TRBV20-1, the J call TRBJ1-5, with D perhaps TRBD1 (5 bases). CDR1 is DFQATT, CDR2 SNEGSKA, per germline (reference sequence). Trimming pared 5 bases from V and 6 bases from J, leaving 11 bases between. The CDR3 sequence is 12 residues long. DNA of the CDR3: TGCAGTGCTGGGACGACGGGTCAGCCCCAGCATTTT. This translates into CSAGTTGQPQHF.

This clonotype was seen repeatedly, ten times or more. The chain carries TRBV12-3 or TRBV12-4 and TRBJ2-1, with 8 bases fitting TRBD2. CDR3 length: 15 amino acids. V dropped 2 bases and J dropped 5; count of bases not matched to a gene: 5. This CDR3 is CASSLRAGDHNEQFF. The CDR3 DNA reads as TGTGCCAGCAGTTTACGAGCGGGGGACCACAATGAGCAGTTCTTC.

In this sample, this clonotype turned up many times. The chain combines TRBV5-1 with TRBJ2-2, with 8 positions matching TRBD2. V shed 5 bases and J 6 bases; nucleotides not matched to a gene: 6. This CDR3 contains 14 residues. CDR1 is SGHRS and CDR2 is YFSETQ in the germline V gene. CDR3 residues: CASRVAGGAGELFF. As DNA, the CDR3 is TGCGCCAGCAGAGTGGCGGGAGGCGCCGGGGAGCTGTTTTTT.

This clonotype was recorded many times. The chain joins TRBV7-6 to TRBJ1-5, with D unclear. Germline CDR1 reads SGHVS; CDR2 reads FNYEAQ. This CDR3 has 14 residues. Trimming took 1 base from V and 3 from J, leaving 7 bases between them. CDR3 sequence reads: CASSLGGLNQPQHF. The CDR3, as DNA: TGTGCCAGCAGCTTAGGGGGTCTCAATCAGCCCCAGCATTTT.

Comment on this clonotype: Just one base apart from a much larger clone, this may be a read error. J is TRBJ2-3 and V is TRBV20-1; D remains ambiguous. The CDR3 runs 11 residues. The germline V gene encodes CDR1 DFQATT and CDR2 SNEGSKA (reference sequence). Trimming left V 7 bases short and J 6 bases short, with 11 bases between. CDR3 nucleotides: TGCAGTGGGACGAATTGGGATACGCAGTATTTT. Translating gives CSGTNWDTQYF.

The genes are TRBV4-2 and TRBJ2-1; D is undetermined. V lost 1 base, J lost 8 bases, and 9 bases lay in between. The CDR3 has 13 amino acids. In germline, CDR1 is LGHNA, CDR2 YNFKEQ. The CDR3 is CASSQGSWDEQFF. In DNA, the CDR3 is TGTGCCAGCAGCCAAGGTTCGTGGGATGAGCAGTTCTTC.

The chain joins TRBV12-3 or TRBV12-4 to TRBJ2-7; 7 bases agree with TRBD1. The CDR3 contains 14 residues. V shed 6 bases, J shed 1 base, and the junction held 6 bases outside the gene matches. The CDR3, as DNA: TGTGCCAGCAGAGCCCAACAGGGGTCCTACGAGCAGTACTTC. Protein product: CASRAQQGSYEQYF.

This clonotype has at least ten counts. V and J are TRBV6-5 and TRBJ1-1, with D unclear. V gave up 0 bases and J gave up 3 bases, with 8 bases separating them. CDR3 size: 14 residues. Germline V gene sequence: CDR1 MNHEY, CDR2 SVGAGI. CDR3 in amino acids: CASSYSRSDTEAFF. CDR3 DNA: TGTGCCAGCAGTTACTCGAGGTCCGACACTGAAGCTTTCTTT.

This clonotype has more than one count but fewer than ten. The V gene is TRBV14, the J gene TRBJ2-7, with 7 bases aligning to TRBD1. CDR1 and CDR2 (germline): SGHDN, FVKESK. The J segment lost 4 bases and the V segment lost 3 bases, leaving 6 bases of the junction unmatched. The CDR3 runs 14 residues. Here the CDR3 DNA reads TGTGCCAGCAGCCAGAACAGGGGCCGTTACGAGCAGTACTTC. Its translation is CASSQNRGRYEQYF.

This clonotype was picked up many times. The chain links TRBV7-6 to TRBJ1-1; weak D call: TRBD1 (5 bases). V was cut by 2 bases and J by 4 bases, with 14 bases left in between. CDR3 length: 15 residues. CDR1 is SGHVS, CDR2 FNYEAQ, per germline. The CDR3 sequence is CASSLRGSGGTEAFF. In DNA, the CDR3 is TGTGCCAGCAGCTTACGAGGGAGCGGGGGCACTGAAGCTTTCTTT.

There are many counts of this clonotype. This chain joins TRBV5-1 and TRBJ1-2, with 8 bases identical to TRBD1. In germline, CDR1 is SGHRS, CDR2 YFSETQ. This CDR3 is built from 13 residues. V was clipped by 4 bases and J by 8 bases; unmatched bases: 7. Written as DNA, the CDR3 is TGCGCCAGCAGCCAAACGACAGGGGTCGGCTACACCTTC. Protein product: CASSQTTGVGYTF.

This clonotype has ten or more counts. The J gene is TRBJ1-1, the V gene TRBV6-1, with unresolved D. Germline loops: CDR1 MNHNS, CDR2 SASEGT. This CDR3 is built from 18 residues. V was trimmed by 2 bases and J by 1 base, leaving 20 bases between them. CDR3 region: CASSEPLTGWKANTEAFF. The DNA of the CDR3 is TGTGCCAGCAGTGAACCCCTAACCGGATGGAAGGCGAACACTGAAGCTTTCTTT.

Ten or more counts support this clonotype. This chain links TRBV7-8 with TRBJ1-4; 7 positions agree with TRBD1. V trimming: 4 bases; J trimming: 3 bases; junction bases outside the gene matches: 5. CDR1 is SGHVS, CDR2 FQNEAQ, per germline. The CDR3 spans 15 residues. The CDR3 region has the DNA TGTGCCAGCAGCTACCTCGGGACAGCTAATGAAAAACTGTTTTTT. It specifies CASSYLGTANEKLFF.

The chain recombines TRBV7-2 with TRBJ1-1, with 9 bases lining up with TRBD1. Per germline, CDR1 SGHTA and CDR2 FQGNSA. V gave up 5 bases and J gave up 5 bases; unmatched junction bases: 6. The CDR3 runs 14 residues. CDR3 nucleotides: TGTGCCAGCAGCCTAGGGACAGGGAGGACTGAAGCTTTCTTT. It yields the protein CASSLGTGRTEAFF.

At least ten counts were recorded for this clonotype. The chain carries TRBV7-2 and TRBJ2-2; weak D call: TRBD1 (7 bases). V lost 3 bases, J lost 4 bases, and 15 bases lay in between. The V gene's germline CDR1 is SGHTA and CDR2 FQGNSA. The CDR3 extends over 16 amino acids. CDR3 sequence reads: CASSFLTGRGTGELFF. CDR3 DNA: TGTGCCAGCAGCTTCCTGACAGGGCGGGGCACCGGGGAGCTGTTTTTT.

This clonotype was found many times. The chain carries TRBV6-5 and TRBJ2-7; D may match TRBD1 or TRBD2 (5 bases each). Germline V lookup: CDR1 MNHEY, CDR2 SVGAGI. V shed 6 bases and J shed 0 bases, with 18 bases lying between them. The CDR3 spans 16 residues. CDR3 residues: CASSRFSGTSSYEQYF. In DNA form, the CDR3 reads TGTGCCAGCAGCCGTTTTTCCGGGACCTCCTCCTACGAGCAGTACTTC.